The 16 T cell receptor beta chains below all came from one sample that was sequenced in a study of precursors of human CD4 cytotoxic T cells. A single record per CDR3 protein comes from TCRdb applying MiXCR to the reads. The repertoire has hundreds of distinct CDR3 sequences, about a fifth of them found once; the top ten carry 9.1%. The bulk UMI libraries came from four sorted CD4+ memory subsets, including IL-7R-high and IL-7R-negative TEMRA. The source material was memory CD4+ T cells from blood (PBMCs). The source is a human donor in good health.

V usage is TRBV9 and J usage is TRBJ2-6; no reliable D call. Trimming pared 2 bases from V and 4 bases from J, leaving 16 bases between. The CDR3 totals 17 residues. Per germline, CDR1 SGDLS and CDR2 YYNGEE. CDR3 DNA: TGTGCCAGCAGCGTTTTGGCCTCCCGACCAGGGGCCAACGTCCTGACTTTC. This codes for CASSVLASRPGANVLTF.

V is TRBV14 and J is TRBJ2-1, with TRBD2 identical over 12 bases. The germline CDR1 and CDR2 sequences are SGHDN and FVKESK. V dropped 5 bases and J dropped 6; count of bases not matched to a gene: 14. The CDR3 spans 18 residues. CDR3 DNA: TGTGCCAGCAGCTACAAACCCCCACTAGCGGGAGGTTTCAATGAGCAGTTCTTC. It encodes CASSYKPPLAGGFNEQFF.

This clonotype occurred a few times. The chain employs TRBV12-3 or TRBV12-4 and TRBJ2-7; 10 nucleotides agree with TRBD1. CDR3 length equals 14 residues. V lost 6 bases and J lost 3; bases outside the gene matches: 5. The CDR3 DNA is TGTGCCAGCAGCCCCAGGACAGGGGGCTACGAGCAGTACTTC. It yields the protein CASSPRTGGYEQYF.

This clonotype was found a few times. The chain links TRBV5-1 to TRBJ2-7, with 8 bases fitting TRBD2. The germline V gene has CDR1 SGHRS and CDR2 YFSETQ. V shed 5 bases, J shed 0 bases, and the junction held 4 bases outside the gene matches. The CDR3 is made up of 14 amino acids. CDR3 amino acids: CASRSGLASYEQYF. The CDR3 DNA is TGCGCCAGCAGATCTGGACTAGCCTCCTACGAGCAGTACTTC.

This clonotype was detected only a few times. V and J are TRBV12-3 or TRBV12-4 and TRBJ2-5; D is perhaps TRBD2 (6 bases). Trimming took 2 bases from V and 4 from J, leaving 11 bases between them. This CDR3 spans 14 amino acids. The DNA of the CDR3 is TGTGCCAGCAGTTTAACCGCGGGAATAGAGACCCAGTACTTC. This sequence encodes CASSLTAGIETQYF.

The J gene is TRBJ2-7, the V gene TRBV2; D is unresolved. This CDR3 comprises 15 residues. V was pared by 3 bases and J by 3 bases, with 15 bases between. CDR1 is SNHLY, CDR2 FYNNEI, per germline. The CDR3 region is CASSEETLQDYEQYF. The CDR3 DNA reads as TGTGCCAGCAGTGAGGAAACCCTTCAAGACTACGAGCAGTACTTC.

This rearrangement joins TRBV2 to TRBJ2-7; 8 positions agree with TRBD2. V gave up 6 bases and J gave up 3 bases; unmatched junction bases: 4. Germline assignment: CDR1 SNHLY and CDR2 FYNNEI. This CDR3 is 13 amino acids long. CDR3 nucleotide sequence: TGTGCCAGCAGCCCCGGGACTAGCTACGAGCAGTACTTC. Its protein is CASSPGTSYEQYF.

This clonotype came up a few times. V usage is TRBV5-1 and J usage is TRBJ1-5; TRBD1 aligns across 7 bases. There are 17 residues in the CDR3. Germline V CDR1 and CDR2: SGHRS, YFSETQ. V lost 0 bases to trimming and J lost 2 bases; unmatched junction nucleotides: 8. CDR3 coding DNA: TGCGCCAGCAGCTTGGTGACAGGGAAGGAGGGCAATCAGCCCCAGCATTTT. Translated: CASSLVTGKEGNQPQHF.

The genes are TRBV12-3 or TRBV12-4 and TRBJ1-5; 7 nucleotides match TRBD1. J gave up 1 base and V 3 bases, and 3 bases lay outside the gene matches. This CDR3 is 15 amino acids long. CDR3 sequence: CASSFGGQSNQPQHF. The CDR3 nucleotides read TGTGCCAGCAGTTTCGGGGGACAGAGCAATCAGCCCCAGCATTTT.

V usage is TRBV6-2 or TRBV6-3 and J usage is TRBJ2-1; the D is unclear. V was trimmed by 2 bases and J by 6 bases, leaving 14 bases between them. Germline CDR1 MNHEY, CDR2 SVGEGT. This CDR3 comprises 15 residues. The DNA for the CDR3 is TGTGCCAGCAGTTACGAAGTGCTAGATCTCAATGAGCAGTTCTTC. This translates into CASSYEVLDLNEQFF.

This clonotype was seen more than once but under ten times. The rearrangement links TRBV11-2 to TRBJ1-4; perhaps TRBD1 as D (6 bases). V shed 0 bases and J shed 7 bases, with 12 bases lying between them. There are 15 residues in the CDR3. CDR1 and CDR2 from the germline V gene are SGHAT and FQNNGV. The CDR3, as DNA: TGTGCCAGCAGCTTAGATCGGGGGCGGATTGAAAAACTGTTTTTT. Its protein product is CASSLDRGRIEKLFF.

This clonotype turned up a few times. This rearrangement joins TRBV28 to TRBJ2-7; TRBD2 aligns across 11 bases. Per germline, CDR1 MDHEN and CDR2 SYDVKM. J lost 3 bases, V lost 5 bases, and 3 bases had no gene match. CDR3 length: 14 residues. CDR3 sequence reads: CASSETSGSYEQYF. Here the CDR3 DNA reads TGTGCCAGCAGTGAAACTAGCGGGAGCTACGAGCAGTACTTC. The full variable domain, with the rest looked up from reference TRBV28 and TRBJ2-7, is DVKVTQSSRYLVKRTGEKVFLECVQDMDHENMFWYRQDPGLGLRLIYFSYDVKMKEKGDIPEGYSVSREKKERFSLILESASTNQTSMYLCASSETSGSYEQYFGPGTRLTVT.

This clonotype has just a few counts. The CDR3 here is CASSPETGTTNTGELFF. The CDR3, as DNA: TGTGCCAGCAGCCCCGAAACCGGGACAACGAACACCGGGGAGCTGTTTTTT. V gene TRBV5-4 combines with J gene TRBJ2-2, with TRBD1 as a possible D gene (6 bases). The CDR3 has 17 amino acids. Germline values: CDR1 SGHNT, CDR2 YYREEE (reference sequence). V was cut by 4 bases and J by 0 bases, with 16 bases left in between.

This chain joins TRBV5-8 and TRBJ2-3, with TRBD1 matching over 8 bases. Germline CDR1 and CDR2: SGHTS and YDEGEE. The CDR3 covers 19 residues. The ends lost 3 bases at V and 2 bases at J; junction bases unmatched: 17. The chain's CDR3 is CASSSGRGRGRSNTDTQYF. The CDR3 nucleotides read TGTGCCAGCAGCTCGGGCAGGGGGCGCGGGCGGTCCAACACAGATACGCAGTATTTT.

This clonotype has a handful of counts. J is TRBJ2-2 and V is TRBV6-6, with 13 bases matching TRBD2. V shed 4 bases, J shed 6 bases, and the junction held 2 bases outside the gene matches. Looked up from germline, CDR1 is MNHNY and CDR2 is SVGAGI (reference sequence). This CDR3 is 15 amino acids long. CDR3 coding DNA: TGTGCCAGCAGTTCGGGACTAGCGGGATCCGGGGAGCTGTTTTTT. Protein sequence: CASSSGLAGSGELFF.

The rearrangement joins TRBV2 to TRBJ1-5, with a weak D call TRBD1 (5 bases). The CDR3 loop spans 16 amino acids. Between the trimmed V and J ends, which lost 5 bases and 1 base, there was a span of 15 bases. Germline CDR1 is SNHLY and CDR2 is FYNNEI. The CDR3 protein is CASSRGSSPSNQPQHF. CDR3 in DNA: TGTGCCAGCAGTCGGGGCAGTTCCCCGAGCAATCAGCCCCAGCATTTT.